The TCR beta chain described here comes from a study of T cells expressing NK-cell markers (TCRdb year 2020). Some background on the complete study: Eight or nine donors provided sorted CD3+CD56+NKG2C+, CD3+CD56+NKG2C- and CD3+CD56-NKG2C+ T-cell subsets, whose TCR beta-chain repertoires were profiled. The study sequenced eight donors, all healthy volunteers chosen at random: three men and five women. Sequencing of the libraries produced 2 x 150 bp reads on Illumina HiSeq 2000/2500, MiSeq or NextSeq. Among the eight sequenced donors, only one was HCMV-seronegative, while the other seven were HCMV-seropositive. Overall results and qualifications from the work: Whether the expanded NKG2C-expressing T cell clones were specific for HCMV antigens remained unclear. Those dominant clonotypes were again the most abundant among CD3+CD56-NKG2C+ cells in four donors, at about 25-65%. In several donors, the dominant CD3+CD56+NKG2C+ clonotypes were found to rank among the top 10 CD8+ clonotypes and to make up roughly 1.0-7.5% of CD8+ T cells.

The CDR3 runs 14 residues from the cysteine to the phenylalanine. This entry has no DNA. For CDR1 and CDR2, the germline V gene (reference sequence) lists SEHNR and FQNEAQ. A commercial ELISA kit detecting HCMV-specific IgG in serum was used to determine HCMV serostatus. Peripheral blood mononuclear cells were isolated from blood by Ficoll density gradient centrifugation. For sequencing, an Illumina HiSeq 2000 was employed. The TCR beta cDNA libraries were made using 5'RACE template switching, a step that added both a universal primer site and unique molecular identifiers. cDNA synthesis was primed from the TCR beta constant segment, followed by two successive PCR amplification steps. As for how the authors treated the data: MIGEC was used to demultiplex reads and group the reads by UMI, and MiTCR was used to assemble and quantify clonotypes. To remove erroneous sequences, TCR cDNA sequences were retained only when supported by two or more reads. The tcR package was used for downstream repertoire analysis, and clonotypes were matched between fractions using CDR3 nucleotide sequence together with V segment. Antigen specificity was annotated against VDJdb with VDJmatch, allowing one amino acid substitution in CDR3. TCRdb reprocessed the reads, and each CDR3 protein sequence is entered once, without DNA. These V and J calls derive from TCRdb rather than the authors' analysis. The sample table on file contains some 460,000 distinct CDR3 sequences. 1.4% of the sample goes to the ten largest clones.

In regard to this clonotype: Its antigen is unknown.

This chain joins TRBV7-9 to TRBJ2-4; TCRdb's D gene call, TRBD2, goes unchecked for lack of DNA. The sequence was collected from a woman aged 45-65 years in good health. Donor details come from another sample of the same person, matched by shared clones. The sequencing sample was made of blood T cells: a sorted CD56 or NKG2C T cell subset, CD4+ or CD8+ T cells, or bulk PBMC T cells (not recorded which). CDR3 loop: CASSFEGSKNIQYF.